A single sample is the source of the 10 T cell receptor beta chains below, sequenced in a study of metastatic and nonmetastatic thyroid tumors. MiXCR re-clonotyped the PCR reads for TCRdb. In the table there are 30,000 to 35,000 clones, roughly 30% of which are singletons. Thyroid surgery took place with no prior treatment in any patient. Sequenced sample: blood. The receptors come from a female donor with papillary thyroid cancer or a benign thyroid nodule (not recorded which). Some clones in this sample may be carry-over from other donors' samples.

The CDR3 is CAASWHEYYEQYF. DNA for the CDR3: TGCGCCGCAAGTTGGCACGAGTACTACGAGCAGTACTTC. The J gene is TRBJ2-7, the V gene TRBV10-2; D remains ambiguous. CDR1 and CDR2 from the germline V gene are WSHSY and SAAADI. The germline V and J ends were trimmed by 11 bases and 3 bases, with 17 bases remaining between them. The CDR3 runs 13 residues.

A few counts support this clone. As DNA, the CDR3 is TGTGCCTGGGACAGGGGGGCCTATGGCTACACCTTC. It is translated as CAWDRGAYGYTF. This chain uses TRBV30 with TRBJ1-2, with TRBD1 identical over 9 bases. The CDR3 loop spans 12 amino acids. The J segment lost 4 bases and the V segment lost 5 bases, leaving 2 bases of the junction unmatched. Germline CDR1 reads GTSNPN; CDR2 reads SVGIG (reference sequence).

J is TRBJ2-7 and V is TRBV4-1; D not certain. CDR1 and CDR2 (germline): MGHRA, YSYEKL. The CDR3 sequence is 15 residues long. The ends were cut back, 0 bases at V and 6 bases at J, with 15 bases in the middle. This CDR3 reads CASSQDPHGPSEQYF. CDR3 nucleotide sequence: TGCGCCAGCAGCCAAGACCCGCACGGGCCCTCCGAGCAGTACTTC.

The chain joins TRBV5-1 to TRBJ1-6, with D perhaps TRBD1 (6 bases). The CDR3 is 14 residues long. The V gene lost 3 bases and the J gene lost 9 bases, with 13 bases spanning the gap. CDR1 SGHRS and CDR2 YFSETQ come from the germline V gene. In DNA, the CDR3 is TGCGCCAGCAGCTGGGGGGACAACGGTTCACCCCTCCACTTT. This gives the protein CASSWGDNGSPLHF. Variable domain in full (rest from reference TRBV5-1 and TRBJ1-6): KAGVTQTPRYLIKTRGQQVTLSCSPISGHRSVSWYQQTPGQGLQFLFEYFSETQRNKGNFPGRFSGRQFSNSRSEMNVSTLELGDSALYLCASSWGDNGSPLHFGNGTRLTVT.

This clone came up once. This chain uses TRBV20-1 with TRBJ1-2; D not certain. This CDR3 contains 13 residues. Looked up from germline, CDR1 is DFQATT and CDR2 is SNEGSKA (reference sequence). V lost 0 bases and J 7 bases, leaving 12 bases between the germline ends. The CDR3 nucleotides are TGCAGTGCTAGAGATCATGAAGTGGCTGGCTACACCTTC. Translation gives CSARDHEVAGYTF.

This clone was counted many times. This sample also contains other DNA sequences that code for the same CDR3. V usage is TRBV11-2 and J usage is TRBJ1-5, with D unresolved. Trimming stripped 0 bases from V and 2 bases from J, with 8 bases between. The germline V gene encodes CDR1 SGHAT and CDR2 FQNNGV. CDR3 length equals 15 residues. CDR3 protein: CASSLDLRGNQPQHF. CDR3 nucleotide sequence: TGTGCCAGCAGCTTAGATCTTCGGGGCAATCAGCCCCAGCATTTT.

Points on this clone: Other nucleotide sequences in the sample specify the same CDR3. The chain combines TRBV20-1 with TRBJ2-3, with 10 bases identical to TRBD2. CDR1 is DFQATT, CDR2 SNEGSKA, per germline (reference sequence). Trimming removed 4 bases from V and 5 bases from J; junction bases left unmatched: 6. The CDR3 consists of 14 residues. CDR3 sequence reads: CSATPASGRDTQYF. DNA for the CDR3: TGCAGTGCTACTCCGGCTAGCGGGAGAGATACGCAGTATTTT.

This clone was counted a few times. The chain employs TRBV7-2 and TRBJ2-2; the D is unclear. Germline CDR1 is SGHTA and CDR2 is FQGNSA. The CDR3 covers 12 residues. V shed 2 bases and J shed 7 bases, with 5 bases lying between them. The CDR3 region is CASSLLGGELFF. In DNA, the CDR3 is TGTGCCAGCAGCTTACTAGGCGGGGAGCTGTTTTTT. Variable domain in full (rest from reference TRBV7-2 and TRBJ2-2): GAGVSQSPSNKVTEKGKDVELRCDPISGHTALYWYRQSLGQGLEFLIYFQGNSAPDKSGLPSDRFSAERTGGSVSTLTIQRTQQEDSAVYLCASSLLGGELFFGEGSRLTVL.

This chain connects TRBV5-1 to TRBJ2-3; 7 nucleotides align to TRBD1. J was trimmed by 0 bases and V by 0 bases; bases with no gene match: 4. Germline CDR1 is SGHRS and CDR2 is YFSETQ. The CDR3 length is 16 residues. CDR3 DNA sequence: TGCGCCAGCAGCTTGGAGGCAGGGGGTAGCACAGATACGCAGTATTTT. Encoded protein: CASSLEAGGSTDTQYF.

This clone was picked up many times. This chain connects TRBV19 to TRBJ1-5, with D tentatively TRBD1 (5 bases). This CDR3 region has 13 residues. V lost 10 bases and J lost 7, with 17 bases in between. From germline, CDR1 is LNHDA and CDR2 SQIVND (reference sequence). CDR3 sequence (DNA): TGTGCCACCGCCGGGGGGTCTGGCCAGCCCCAGCATTTT. Its translation is CATAGGSGQPQHF.